This TCR beta chain was captured by sequencing in a study of blood T cell repertoires in COVID-19. Study summary: Nucleic acid was either cDNA or gDNA, and it came from T cells, B-cell-depleted T cells, or PBMCs.

Authors' processing steps: How many nucleated cells were present was estimated from reference gene primer amplification. The assay was immunoSEQ multiplex PCR, and TCRdb's table has in-frame clones only and misses some. V and J calls and clone size are copied from that table; D and trimming were computed from the DNA. The data show approximately 230,000 clones, with 80% to 90% seen just once and around 2.2% held by the top ten. The material sequenced was peripheral blood. The TCR was taken from a man aged 30-40 years who had recovered from COVID-19.

The CDR3 DNA follows: TGTGCCAGTAGCCCGGAAGGGGCCTATAATTCACCCCTCCACTTT. This gives the protein CASSPEGAYNSPLHF. V usage is TRBV19 and J usage is TRBJ1-6, with D tentatively TRBD1 (5 bases). V shed 6 bases and J shed 2 bases, with 11 bases lying between them. This CDR3 is 15 amino acids long. Germline V gives CDR1 LNHDA, CDR2 SQIVND (reference sequence).